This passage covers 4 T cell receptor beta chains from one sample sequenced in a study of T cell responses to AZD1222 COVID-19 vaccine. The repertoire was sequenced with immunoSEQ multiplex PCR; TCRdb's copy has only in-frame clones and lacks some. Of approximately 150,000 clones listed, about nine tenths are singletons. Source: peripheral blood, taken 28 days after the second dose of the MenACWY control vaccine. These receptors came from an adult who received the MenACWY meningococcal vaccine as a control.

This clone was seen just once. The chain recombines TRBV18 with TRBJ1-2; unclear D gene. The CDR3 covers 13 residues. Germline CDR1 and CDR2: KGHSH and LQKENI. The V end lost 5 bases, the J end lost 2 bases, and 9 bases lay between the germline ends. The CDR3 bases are TGTGCCAGCTCAGAGGCCCTAAACTATGGCTACACCTTC. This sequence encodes CASSEALNYGYTF.

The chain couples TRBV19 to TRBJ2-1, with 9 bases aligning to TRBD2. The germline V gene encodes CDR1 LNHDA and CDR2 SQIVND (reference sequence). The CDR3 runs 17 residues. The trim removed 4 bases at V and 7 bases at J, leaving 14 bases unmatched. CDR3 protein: CASSKVVAGASENEQFF. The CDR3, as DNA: TGTGCCAGTAGTAAAGTCGTAGCGGGAGCCTCAGAAAATGAGCAGTTCTTC.

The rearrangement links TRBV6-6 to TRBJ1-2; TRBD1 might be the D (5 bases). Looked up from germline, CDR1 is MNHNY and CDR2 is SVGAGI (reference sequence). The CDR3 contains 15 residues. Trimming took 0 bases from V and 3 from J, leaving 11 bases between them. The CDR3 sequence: CASSYSGQGDYGYTF. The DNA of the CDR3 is TGTGCCAGCAGTTACTCGGGGCAGGGAGACTATGGCTACACCTTC.

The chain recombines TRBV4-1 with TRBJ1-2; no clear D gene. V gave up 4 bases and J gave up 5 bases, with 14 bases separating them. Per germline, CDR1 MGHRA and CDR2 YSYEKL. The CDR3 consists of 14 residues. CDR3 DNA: TGCGCCAGCAGCCTACAAGCCGCAGGATATGGCTACACCTTC. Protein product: CASSLQAAGYGYTF.